These 21 T cell receptor beta chains share one sample of origin, sequenced in a study of CD8+CD57+ T cells in acquired aplastic anemia. Individuals selected for sequencing had exhibited CD8+CD57+ cell expansion on flow cytometry. CDR3 and TCR beta VDJ profiling relied on a genomic DNA template. TCRdb independently ran MiXCR on the reads; one entry per CDR3 protein. This sample has about 150,000 distinct CDR3 sequences, with about 52% found just once. Sequencing was done on a sample of sorted CD4+, CD8+, or CD8+CD57+ T cells (not recorded which) from PBMCs. All receptors come from a human donor with aplastic anemia.

This clonotype was recorded many times. This sequence joins TRBV7-2 and TRBJ2-4; D possibly uses TRBD1 or TRBD2 (7 bases each). The CDR3 is made up of 16 amino acids. Germline CDR1 SGHTA, CDR2 FQGNSA. V was pared by 1 base and J by 6 bases, with 16 bases between. CDR3 DNA sequence: TGTGCCAGCAGCTTAGAGTCGACAGGGAGGGGAAACATTCAGTACTTC. This codes for CASSLESTGRGNIQYF.

There are many counts of this clonotype. This chain links TRBV4-1 with TRBJ2-7, with a tentative D call TRBD1 (7 bases). V gave up 4 bases and J gave up 5 bases, with 15 bases separating them. Germline lookup yields CDR1 MGHRA and CDR2 YSYEKL. This CDR3 comprises 14 residues. The CDR3 loop reads CASSRGTAVDEQYF. In DNA, the CDR3 is TGCGCCAGCAGCCGCGGGACAGCAGTCGACGAGCAGTACTTC.

This clonotype was seen only a few times. The J gene is TRBJ2-5, the V gene TRBV24-1; D unclear. V was cut by 3 bases and J by 5 bases, with 9 bases left in between. Germline-derived CDR1 and CDR2 are KGHDR and SFDVKD. This CDR3 contains 13 residues. Here the CDR3 DNA reads TGTGCCACCAGTGATACCCTCTCGGAGACCCAGTACTTC. Protein: CATSDTLSETQYF.

On this clonotype: One end of the junction fails to match germline, which may point to a read error. This sequence joins TRBV3-1 and TRBJ1-3, with 10 positions matching TRBD1. Germline V gives CDR1 LGHDT, CDR2 YNNKEL (reference sequence). The CDR3 has 16 residues. CDR3 sequence (DNA): TGTGCCAGCAGCCTTGGACAGGGGGACTCTGGAAACACCATATGTTTT. It is translated as CASSLGQGDSGNTICF.

The chain recombines TRBV5-1 with TRBJ2-3, with D possibly matching TRBD2 (5 bases). Germline V gene sequence: CDR1 SGHRS, CDR2 YFSETQ. V lost 0 bases and J lost 5, with 7 bases in between. There are 13 residues in the CDR3. The CDR3 DNA is TGCGCCAGCAGCTTGGTCGGGGAAGATACGCAGTATTTT. It codes for CASSLVGEDTQYF. The entire variable domain, with the rest obtained from reference TRBV5-1 and TRBJ2-3, is as follows: KAGVTQTPRYLIKTRGQQVTLSCSPISGHRSVSWYQQTPGQGLQFLFEYFSETQRNKGNFPGRFSGRQFSNSRSEMNVSTLELGDSALYLCASSLVGEDTQYFGPGTRLTVL.

The sample holds many counts of this clonotype. The rearrangement links TRBV6-5 to TRBJ1-6; TRBD1 is a possible D gene (5 bases). Germline-derived CDR1 and CDR2 are MNHEY and SVGAGI. This CDR3 spans 18 amino acids. V was pared by 2 bases and J by 8 bases, with 22 bases between. The CDR3 loop reads CASSYGPEGKSAHSPLHF. CDR3 DNA sequence: TGTGCCAGCAGTTACGGTCCCGAGGGGAAGTCGGCCCATTCACCCCTCCACTTT.

J is TRBJ2-1 and V is TRBV7-2; no reliable D call. Looked up from germline, CDR1 is SGHTA and CDR2 is FQGNSA. The ends were cut back, 6 bases at V and 6 bases at J, with 9 bases in the middle. The CDR3 loop spans 12 amino acids. The CDR3 is CASSPGSNEQFF. Here the CDR3 DNA reads TGTGCCAGCAGTCCCGGATCCAATGAGCAGTTCTTC.

This clonotype has at least ten counts. This chain connects TRBV15 to TRBJ2-7, with D perhaps matching TRBD1 (6 bases). V was clipped by 1 base and J by 6 bases, with 10 bases between them. The CDR3 has 13 amino acids. Germline CDR1 LNHNV, CDR2 YYDKDF (reference sequence). In nucleotides, the CDR3 is TGTGCCACCAGCAGAGGGACAGTACGCGAGCAGTACTTC. This sequence encodes CATSRGTVREQYF.

The rearrangement uses TRBV5-1 and TRBJ2-2; TRBD1 might be the D (6 bases). Deletions cut 2 bases from V and 0 bases from J, with 11 bases between. Germline V gene sequence: CDR1 SGHRS, CDR2 YFSETQ. CDR3 length: 16 amino acids. CDR3 sequence: CASSLRGSANTGELFF. The CDR3, as DNA: TGCGCCAGCAGCTTAAGGGGGAGCGCGAACACCGGGGAGCTGTTTTTT. The variable domain in full, with the rest retrieved from reference TRBV5-1 and TRBJ2-2, is KAGVTQTPRYLIKTRGQQVTLSCSPISGHRSVSWYQQTPGQGLQFLFEYFSETQRNKGNFPGRFSGRQFSNSRSEMNVSTLELGDSALYLCASSLRGSANTGELFFGEGSRLTVL.

The chain employs TRBV20-1 and TRBJ2-1; D remains ambiguous. CDR1 and CDR2 from the germline V gene are DFQATT and SNEGSKA (reference sequence). The V end was cut by 3 bases, the J end by 4 bases, with 19 bases between. This CDR3 has 16 residues. The CDR3 coding sequence is TGCAGTGCTAGGCTATCGCAACGGGCCACGTACAATGAGCAGTTCTTC. It specifies CSARLSQRATYNEQFF.

The sample holds a few counts of this clonotype. V and J are TRBV29-1 and TRBJ2-5, with D unresolved. The ends were cut back, 3 bases at V and 0 bases at J, with 5 bases in the middle. The CDR3 is 12 amino acids. Germline lookup yields CDR1 SQVTM and CDR2 ANQGSEA. This chain's CDR3 is CSVDRYQETQYF. The CDR3 bases are TGCAGCGTTGACAGGTACCAAGAGACCCAGTACTTC.

This sequence joins TRBV2 and TRBJ2-7, with D possibly being TRBD1 (5 bases). CDR3 length: 14 residues. Trimming took 4 bases from V and 3 from J, leaving 13 bases between them. Germline V lookup: CDR1 SNHLY, CDR2 FYNNEI. The CDR3 protein is CASSGQSQYYEQYF. DNA of the CDR3: TGTGCCAGCAGTGGACAGAGCCAATACTACGAGCAGTACTTC.

V is TRBV20-1 and J is TRBJ2-7; D remains unclear. The CDR3 consists of 12 residues. Germline CDR1 DFQATT, CDR2 SNEGSKA (reference sequence). V lost 0 bases and J lost 3, with 6 bases in between. The CDR3 spells CSAREAGYEQYF. In nucleotides, the CDR3 is TGCAGTGCTAGAGAGGCAGGCTACGAGCAGTACTTC.

This clonotype was counted between two and nine times. This rearrangement joins TRBV27 to TRBJ1-4; 8 positions agree with TRBD1. V was clipped by 5 bases and J by 7 bases; unmatched bases: 9. CDR1 is MNHEY, CDR2 SMNVEV, per germline (reference sequence). The CDR3 runs to 15 residues. The CDR3 loop is CASSGRGPAGEKLFF. The CDR3 DNA sequence: TGTGCCAGCAGTGGCAGGGGGCCGGCGGGTGAAAAACTGTTTTTT.

The chain joins TRBV7-4 to TRBJ2-5; D may be TRBD1 or TRBD2 (5 bases each). CDR1 is SGHVT, CDR2 SQSDAQ, per germline. This CDR3 is built from 15 residues. V was pared by 4 bases and J by 5 bases, with 17 bases between. The CDR3 protein is CASSSSGTWGETQYF. Written as DNA, the CDR3 is TGTGCCAGCAGCTCATCCGGGACCTGGGGGGAGACCCAGTACTTC.

This clonotype occurred many times. The chain couples TRBV6-5 to TRBJ2-3; TRBD2 is a possible D gene (7 bases). The CDR3 spans 14 residues. Trimming pared 0 bases from V and 5 bases from J, leaving 9 bases between. Germline CDR1 MNHEY, CDR2 SVGAGI. The CDR3 is CASSYSGGQDTQYF. CDR3 nucleotides: TGTGCCAGCAGTTACTCGGGGGGGCAAGATACGCAGTATTTT.

The chain is built from TRBV24-1 and TRBJ1-1, with D possibly matching TRBD1 (6 bases). There are 16 residues in the CDR3. The germline V gene has CDR1 KGHDR and CDR2 SFDVKD. The ends were cut back, 2 bases at V and 5 bases at J, with 17 bases in the middle. The chain's CDR3 is CATSDSRRGPGTEAFF. CDR3 DNA sequence: TGTGCCACCAGTGATTCCCGCAGGGGACCGGGTACTGAAGCTTTCTTT.

This clonotype appeared many times. The chain joins TRBV2 to TRBJ1-2; tentative D call: TRBD1 (5 bases). CDR3 size: 13 residues. The V end was cut by 1 base, the J end by 8 bases, with 11 bases between. Per the germline V gene, CDR1 is SNHLY and CDR2 is FYNNEI. CDR3 in amino acids: CASSEGRGAGYTF. The CDR3 DNA reads TGTGCCAGCAGTGAAGGCCGGGGCGCAGGCTACACCTTC.

The chain links TRBV25-1 to TRBJ1-6; D ambiguous. The germline gives CDR1 MGHDK, CDR2 SYGVNS. V was pared by 3 bases and J by 6 bases, with 15 bases between. This CDR3 region has 16 residues. CDR3 DNA: TGTGCCAGCAGTGACCCCGCCGGAGGGTTTAATTCACCCCTCCACTTT. Translating gives CASSDPAGGFNSPLHF.

Of note for this clonotype: Being one base from a much bigger clone, this may be a read error. The chain joins TRBV5-1 to TRBJ2-2; 7 nucleotides match TRBD1. Per the germline V gene, CDR1 is SGHRS and CDR2 is YFSETQ. The CDR3 covers 15 residues. The CDR3 DNA reads as TGCACCAGCAGCTTGTATTACAGGGGAACCGGGGAGCTGTTTTTT. Translating it yields CTSSLYYRGTGELFF.

At least ten counts were recorded for this clonotype. The chain couples TRBV5-4 to TRBJ2-2; D might be TRBD2 (6 bases). The germline CDR1 and CDR2 sequences are SGHNT and YYREEE (reference sequence). This CDR3 contains 16 residues. V dropped 3 bases and J dropped 7 bases, with 19 bases sitting between them. The CDR3 DNA follows: TGTGCCAGCAGCTCCCTAGGGACTGGCCTAATCGGGGAGCTGTTTTTT. Protein sequence: CASSSLGTGLIGELFF.